The next 5 T cell receptor beta chains were all read from a single sample in a study of cytomegalovirus exposure and HLA in healthy donors. Primers included in the PCR were 60 Vbeta and 13 Jbeta primers. Data came from immunoSEQ multiplex PCR; TCRdb stores just in-frame clones and leaves some out. In all, the sample yields about 130,000 clones. The sample comprised PBMCs. These receptors originate from a woman between 35 and 50 years old in good health and CMV-seropositive.

V gene TRBV19 combines with J gene TRBJ2-7, with 9 bases lining up with TRBD2. V lost 2 bases to trimming and J lost 2 bases; unmatched junction nucleotides: 4. This CDR3 has 15 residues. Germline V gene sequence: CDR1 LNHDA, CDR2 SQIVND (reference sequence). For the CDR3, the DNA is TGTGCCAGTAGTATAAGCCTAGCGGGAACCTACGAGCAGTACTTC. This gives the protein CASSISLAGTYEQYF.

V is TRBV14 and J is TRBJ2-3, with TRBD2 as a possible D gene (5 bases). Trimming pared 1 base from V and 2 bases from J, leaving 13 bases between. CDR1 is SGHDN and CDR2 is FVKESK in the germline V gene. This CDR3 comprises 16 residues. The CDR3 protein is CASSQVGSTFTDTQYF. The CDR3 DNA sequence: TGTGCCAGCAGCCAAGTAGGGAGTACGTTCACAGATACGCAGTATTTT.

The rearrangement uses TRBV19 and TRBJ2-1; D ambiguous. Per the germline V gene, CDR1 is LNHDA and CDR2 is SQIVND (reference sequence). The ends were cut back, 5 bases at V and 6 bases at J, with 11 bases in the middle. The CDR3 length is 13 residues. CDR3 DNA sequence: TGTGCCAGTAGTCAAAGTCTGAGCAATGAGCAGTTCTTC. Protein sequence: CASSQSLSNEQFF.

V usage is TRBV5-4 and J usage is TRBJ2-3, with D perhaps matching TRBD2 (6 bases). Germline values: CDR1 SGHNT, CDR2 YYREEE (reference sequence). Trimming shortened V by 1 base and J by 3 bases, and 15 bases separated the two germline ends. This CDR3 is built from 16 residues. CDR3: CASSLTGDGETDTQYF. The CDR3 DNA is TGTGCCAGCAGCTTGACGGGAGATGGGGAAACAGATACGCAGTATTTT. The full variable domain, rest sourced from reference TRBV5-4 and TRBJ2-3, is ETGVTQSPTHLIKTRGQQVTLRCSSQSGHNTVSWYQQALGQGPQFIFQYYREEENGRGNFPPRFSGLQFPNYSSELNVNALELDDSALYLCASSLTGDGETDTQYFGPGTRLTVL.

V gene TRBV2 combines with J gene TRBJ1-2, with 12 bases lining up with TRBD1. From germline, CDR1 is SNHLY and CDR2 FYNNEI. V shed 4 bases and J 6 bases; nucleotides not matched to a gene: 9. CDR3 size: 16 residues. This CDR3 reads CASSAPGTGGLDGYTF. The CDR3 nucleotides are TGTGCCAGCAGTGCACCCGGGACAGGGGGCCTGGATGGCTACACCTTC.